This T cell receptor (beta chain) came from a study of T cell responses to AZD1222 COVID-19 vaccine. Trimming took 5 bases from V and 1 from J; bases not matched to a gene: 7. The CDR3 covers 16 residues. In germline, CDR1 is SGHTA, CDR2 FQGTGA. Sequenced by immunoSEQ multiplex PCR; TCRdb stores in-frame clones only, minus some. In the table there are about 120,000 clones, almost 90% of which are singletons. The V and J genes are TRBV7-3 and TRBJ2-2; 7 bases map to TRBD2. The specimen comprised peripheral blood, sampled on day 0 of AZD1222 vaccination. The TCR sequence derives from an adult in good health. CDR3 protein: CASSPPSGGNTGELFF. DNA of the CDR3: TGTGCCAGCAGCCCCCCTAGCGGAGGGAACACCGGGGAGCTGTTTTTT.